The rows below give T cell receptor beta chains drawn from one sample of a study of T cell responses to AZD1222 COVID-19 vaccine. Sequencing used immunoSEQ multiplex PCR; TCRdb keeps in-frame clones, though not all of them. The sample has 120,000 or so clones, about nine tenths seen once. Here the sequenced sample was peripheral blood, taken on day 0 of AZD1222 vaccination. Receptors originate from an adult in good health. The CDR3 runs from the conserved cysteine through the conserved F or W. The D gene is left open where the match is weak. Where a row states a size, it is once, few, many or the class of an expanded clone; other rows omit it.

j_call clone_size d_call v_call cdr3_nt cdr3_aa
TRBJ2-7 NA NA TRBV11-2 TGTGCCAGCAGCCCGCAAGGGGGGGGCTACTACGAGCAGTACTTC CASSPQGGGYYEQYF
TRBJ2-7 NA NA TRBV21-1 TGTGCCAGCAGCAGGGGGACAGGGCGATACGAGCAGTACTTC CASSRGTGRYEQYF
TRBJ2-1 NA NA TRBV7-2 TGTGCCAGCAGCTTATCTTGGATTTATGAGCAGTTCTTC CASSLSWIYEQFF
TRBJ2-7 once NA TRBV10-2 TGCGCCAGCCTGAACAGAGCCCCCTACGAGCAGTACTTC CASLNRAPYEQYF
TRBJ1-6 NA NA TRBV15 TGTGCCACCAGCAGAGGGCCTACGGGAGGCAGGAGCTCCTATAATTCACCCCTCCACTTT CATSRGPTGGRSSYNSPLHF
TRBJ2-1 few NA TRBV9 TGTGCCAGCAGCGTAGAACAGAGTTATAATGAGCAGTTCTTC CASSVEQSYNEQFF
TRBJ1-1 NA NA TRBV19 TGTGCCAGTAGTACCGGAACAAGGACGAACACTGAAGCTTTCTTT CASSTGTRTNTEAFF
TRBJ1-2 NA NA TRBV7-2 TGTGCCAGCAGCTTAGGGCAGCACTATGGCTACACCTTC CASSLGQHYGYTF
TRBJ2-3 once TRBD1 TRBV19 TGTGCCAGTAGTTGGCAGGGGGGCACAGATACGCAGTATTTT CASSWQGGTDTQYF
TRBJ1-2 NA NA TRBV29-1 TGCAGCGTTGACAGGGGAGGAGATGGCTACACCTTC CSVDRGGDGYTF
TRBJ2-7 NA NA TRBV10-3 TGTGCCATCAGTGAGTCGAAGGGGAGGAACGAGCAGTACTTC CAISESKGRNEQYF
TRBJ2-1 NA NA TRBV19 TGTGCCAGTAGACTTGGGAAAATTTATTTTACCTACAATGAGCAGTTCTTC CASRLGKIYFTYNEQFF
TRBJ2-3 NA TRBD2 TRBV30 TGTGCCTGGAGTGTACGAAGTAGCGGGGGGACAGATACGCAGTATTTT CAWSVRSSGGTDTQYF
TRBJ1-5 NA TRBD1 TRBV2 TGTGCCAGCGGGGGGCAGGACAGGGGAAGATATAGCAATCAGCCCCAGCATTTT CASGGQDRGRYSNQPQHF
TRBJ2-7 NA TRBD2 TRBV28 TGTGCCAGCAGTTCTATAAGGTGGGACGGAAGCGGGAACGCCTACGAGCAGTACTTC CASSSIRWDGSGNAYEQYF
TRBJ1-5 NA NA TRBV6-5 TGTGCCCTCAGGCGCCCATTTCCGCCCCAGCATTTT CALRRPFPPQHF
TRBJ2-3 NA NA TRBV19 TGTGCCAGCGGGGTCGGTACCGGGACAGATACGCAGTATTTT CASGVGTGTDTQYF
TRBJ2-7 NA TRBD2 TRBV19 TGTGCCAGTAGTATGGGAGGAGCGGGAGCGGGTCCCTACGAGCAGTACTTC CASSMGGAGAGPYEQYF
TRBJ2-7 NA NA TRBV20-1 TGCAGTGTCAGAGGTGGGTACGAGCAGTACTTC CSVRGGYEQYF
TRBJ1-1 NA TRBD1 TRBV5-4 TGTGCCAGCAGCATAGGACAGGGAAACACTGAAGCTTTCTTT CASSIGQGNTEAFF
TRBJ1-3 few NA TRBV2 TGTGCCAGCAGTGAACTAAGACGGGAGGGAAACACCATATATTTT CASSELRREGNTIYF
TRBJ2-7 NA NA TRBV27 TGTGCCAGCAGTTCGAGGGGAATTACCTACGAGCAGTACTTC CASSSRGITYEQYF
TRBJ2-2 NA NA TRBV10-3 TGTGCCACAGGTGGGCGGGCCGGGGAGCTGTTTTTT CATGGRAGELFF
TRBJ2-5 NA NA TRBV5-5 TGTGCCAGCAGCTTGGCTCACCAAGAGACCCAGTACTTC CASSLAHQETQYF
TRBJ2-1 NA NA TRBV11-2 TGTGCCAGCAGCTTAGGCGACTCTCCTTACAATGAGCAGTTCTTC CASSLGDSPYNEQFF
TRBJ2-7 NA NA TRBV6-5 TGTGCCAGCAGTTACGGGCAGGGGACCTACGAGCAGTACTTC CASSYGQGTYEQYF
TRBJ2-7 NA TRBD1 TRBV18 TGTGCCAGCTCACCAGATCAGGGGGTCTACGAGCAGTACTTC CASSPDQGVYEQYF
TRBJ2-1 NA TRBD2 TRBV19 TGTGCCAGTAGACTAGCGGGAGGGCCCAATGAGCAGTTCTTC CASRLAGGPNEQFF
TRBJ1-5 NA NA TRBV15 TGTGCCACCAGCAGAGGCGGGCTGGGTCAGCCCCAGCATTTT CATSRGGLGQPQHF
TRBJ2-5 NA NA TRBV5-8 TGTGCCAGCAGCGGACCCCCGGACAGCCGAAAAGAGACCCAGTACTTC CASSGPPDSRKETQYF
TRBJ2-2 NA NA TRBV2 TGTGCCAGCAGTGAGCAGGGAAAAAACACCGGGGAGCTGTTTTTT CASSEQGKNTGELFF
TRBJ1-2 NA NA TRBV5-1 TGCGCCAGCAGCGGGGGACCTAACTATGGCTACACCTTC CASSGGPNYGYTF